The clone carrying this T cell receptor beta chain appeared a few times. Its antigen is currently unknown. An overlapping HIV-1 Gag peptide pool stimulated these cells at 0.75 to 1 ug/peptide/mL. CD40L-negative CD69-negative CD45RO-high memory CD4+ T cells were sorted as populations depleted of antigen-responding cells. CD4+ T cell counts exceeded 400 cells/uL; CMV serology was positive. Sequencing used immunoSEQ version 4 in survey mode. Profiled with immunoSEQ multiplex PCR; TCRdb holds only in-frame clones, not every one. Altogether tens of thousands of clones are present, 75% to 85% being singletons, with the ten largest covering approximately 15%. This specimen comes from a study of persistence of HIV-infected CD4 T cells. Per germline, CDR1 KGHSH and CDR2 LQKENI. With 0 bases clipped from V and 0 bases from J, the junction kept 10 bases outside the gene matches. The CDR3 extends over 19 amino acids.

Findings and caveats of the study: Within sorted populations, more oligoclonal TCRs accompanied more oligoclonal proviruses. Compared with CD3/CD28-stimulated cells, CMV- and Gag-responding cells showed lower TCRbeta richness.

The source material was CD4+ T cells sorted from PBMCs after approximately 19-hour stimulation, sampled from a patient who received antiretroviral therapy. This chain connects TRBV18 to TRBJ2-1; 8 positions agree with TRBD2. The receptor's source is an adult man with HIV who was CMV-seropositive. The CDR3 DNA sequence: TGTGCCAGCTCACCACCCGGAGGTAGCGGGGCTAGCTCCTACAATGAGCAGTTCTTC. It translates to CASSPPGGSGASSYNEQFF. Looking up the rest from reference TRBV18 and TRBJ2-1 gives the full variable domain: NAGVMQNPRHLVRRRGQEARLRCSPMKGHSHVYWYRQLPEEGLKFMVYLQKENIIDESGMPKERFSAEFPKEGPSILRIQQVVRGDSAAYFCASSPPGGSGASSYNEQFFGPGTRLTVL.